This TCR beta chain originates from a study of blood T cells in healthy people across ages. Study observations and caveats: Age advanced and TCR beta diversity per million T cells fell, roughly linearly. Naive CD4+ cells and diversity were both higher in long-lived donors than in aged donors.

The V segment lost 3 bases and the J segment 5 bases; nucleotides outside the gene matches: 5. This CDR3 has 15 amino acids. Germline V CDR1 and CDR2: MRHNA, SNTAGT. This clonotype showed up just a few times. Antigen specificity is unknown. A second PCR, run for roughly 7 to 12 cycles, used a sample-barcoded 5' primer plus a J-beta primer mix. Each TCR beta cDNA got a 12-nucleotide random molecular identifier. Each CDR3 protein gets one entry after TCRdb re-called the 5' RACE reads with MiXCR. The data hold about 600,000 distinct CDR3 sequences, with roughly 48% observed a single time. The specimen sequenced was blood. J is TRBJ2-1 and V is TRBV6-4, with TRBD1 matching over 9 bases. The origin of this receptor is a man aged 80 or over in good health. CDR3 bases: TGTGCCAGCAGTGATCAGGGGACAGGGCACAATGAGCAGTTCTTC. This translates into CASSDQGTGHNEQFF.